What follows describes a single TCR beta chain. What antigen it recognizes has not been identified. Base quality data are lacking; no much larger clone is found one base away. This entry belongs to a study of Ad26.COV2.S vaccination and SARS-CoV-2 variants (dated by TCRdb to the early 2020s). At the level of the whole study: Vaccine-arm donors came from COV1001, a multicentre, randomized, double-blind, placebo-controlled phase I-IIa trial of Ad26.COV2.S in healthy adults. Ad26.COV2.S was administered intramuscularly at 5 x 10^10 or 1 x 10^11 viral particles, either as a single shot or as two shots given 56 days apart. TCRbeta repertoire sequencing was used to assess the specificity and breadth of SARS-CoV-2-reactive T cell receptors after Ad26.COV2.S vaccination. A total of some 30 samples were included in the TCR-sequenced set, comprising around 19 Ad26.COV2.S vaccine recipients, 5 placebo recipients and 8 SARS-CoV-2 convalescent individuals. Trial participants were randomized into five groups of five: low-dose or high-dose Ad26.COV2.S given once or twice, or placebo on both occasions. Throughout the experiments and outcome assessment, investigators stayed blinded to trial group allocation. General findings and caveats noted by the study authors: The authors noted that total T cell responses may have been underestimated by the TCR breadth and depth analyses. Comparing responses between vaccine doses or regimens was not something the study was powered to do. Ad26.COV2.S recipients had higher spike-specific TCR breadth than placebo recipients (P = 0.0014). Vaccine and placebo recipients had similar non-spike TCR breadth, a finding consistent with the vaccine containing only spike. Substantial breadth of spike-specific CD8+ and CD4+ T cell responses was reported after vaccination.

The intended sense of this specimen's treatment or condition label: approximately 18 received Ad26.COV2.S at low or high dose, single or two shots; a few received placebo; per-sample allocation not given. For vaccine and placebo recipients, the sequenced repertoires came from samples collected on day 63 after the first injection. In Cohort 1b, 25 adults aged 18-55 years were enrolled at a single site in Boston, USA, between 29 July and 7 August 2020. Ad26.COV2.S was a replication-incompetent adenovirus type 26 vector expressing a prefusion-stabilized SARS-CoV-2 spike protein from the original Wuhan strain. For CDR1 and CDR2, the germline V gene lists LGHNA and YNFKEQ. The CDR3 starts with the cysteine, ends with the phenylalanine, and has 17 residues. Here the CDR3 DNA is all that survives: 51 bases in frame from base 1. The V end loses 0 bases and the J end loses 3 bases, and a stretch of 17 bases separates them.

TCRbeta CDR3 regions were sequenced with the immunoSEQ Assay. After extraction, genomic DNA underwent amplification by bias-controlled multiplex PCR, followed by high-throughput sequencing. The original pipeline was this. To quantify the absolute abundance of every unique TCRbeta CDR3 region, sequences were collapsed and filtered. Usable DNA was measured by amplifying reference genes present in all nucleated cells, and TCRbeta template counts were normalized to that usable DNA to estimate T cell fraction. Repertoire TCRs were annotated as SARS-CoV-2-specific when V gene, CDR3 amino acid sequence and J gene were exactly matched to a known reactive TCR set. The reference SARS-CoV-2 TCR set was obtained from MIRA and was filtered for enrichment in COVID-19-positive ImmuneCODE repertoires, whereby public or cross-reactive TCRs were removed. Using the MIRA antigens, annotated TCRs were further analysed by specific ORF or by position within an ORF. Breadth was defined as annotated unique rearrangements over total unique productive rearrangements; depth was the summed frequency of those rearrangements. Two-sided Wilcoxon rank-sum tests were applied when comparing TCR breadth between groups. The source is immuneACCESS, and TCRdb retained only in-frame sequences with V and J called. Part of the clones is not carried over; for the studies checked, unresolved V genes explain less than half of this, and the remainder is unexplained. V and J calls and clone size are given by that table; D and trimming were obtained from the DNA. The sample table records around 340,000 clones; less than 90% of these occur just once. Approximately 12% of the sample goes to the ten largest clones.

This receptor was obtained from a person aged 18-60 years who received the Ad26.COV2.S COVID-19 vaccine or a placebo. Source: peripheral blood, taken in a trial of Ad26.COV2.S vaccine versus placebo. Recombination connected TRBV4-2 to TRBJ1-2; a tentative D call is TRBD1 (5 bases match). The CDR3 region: CASSQESPSGGDYGYTF. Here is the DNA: TGTGCCAGCAGCCAAGAATCCCCCTCCGGGGGAGACTATGGCTACACCTTC.